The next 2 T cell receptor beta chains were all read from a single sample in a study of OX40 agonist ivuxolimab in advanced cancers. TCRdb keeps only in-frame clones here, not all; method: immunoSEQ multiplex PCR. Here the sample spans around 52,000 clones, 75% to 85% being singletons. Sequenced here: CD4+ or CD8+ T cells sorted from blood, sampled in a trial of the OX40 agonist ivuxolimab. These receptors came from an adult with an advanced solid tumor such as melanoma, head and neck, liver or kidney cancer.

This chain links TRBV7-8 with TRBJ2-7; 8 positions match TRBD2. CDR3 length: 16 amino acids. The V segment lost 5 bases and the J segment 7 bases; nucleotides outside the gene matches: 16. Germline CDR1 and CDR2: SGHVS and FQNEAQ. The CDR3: CASSPGPGGTLREQYF. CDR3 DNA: TGTGCCAGCAGCCCAGGGCCGGGAGGGACCCTACGAGAGCAGTACTTC.

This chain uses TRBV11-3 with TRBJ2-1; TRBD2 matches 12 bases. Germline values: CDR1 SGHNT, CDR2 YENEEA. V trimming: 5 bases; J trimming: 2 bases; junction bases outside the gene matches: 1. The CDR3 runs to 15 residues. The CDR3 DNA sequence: TGTGCCAGCAGCCGGACTAGCGGGACCTACAATGAGCAGTTCTTC. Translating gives CASSRTSGTYNEQFF.